This T cell receptor (beta chain) was profiled in a study of regulatory T cells in long-lasting Graves disease. Study context: Graves' disease counted as persistent after over 5 years of antithyroid drugs with positive TSH receptor antibodies.

Many counts were recorded for this clonotype. Its antigen is not identified. Relative to the germline gene, one junction end is altered; a read error may explain this. Time point described: persistent/refractory GD, antithyroid drugs over 5 years with positive TRAb. RNA isolated from PBMCs was used to make the TCR library. In each case, Graves' disease was diagnosed per American Thyroid Association guidelines. The germline CDR1 and CDR2 sequences are SGHRS and YFSETQ. The CDR3 totals 14 residues. Whole-study findings and limits: Patients with persistent Graves' had lower TCR diversity than newly diagnosed patients.

With iRepertoire HTBI primers and Arm-PCR of CDR3 regions, TCR beta libraries were built. Via MiXCR, TCRdb re-called the multiplex PCR reads, giving one row per CDR3 protein. Of about 300,000 distinct CDR3 sequences in the sample, approximately 20% were seen once. The TCR comes from a female donor with Graves disease. The chain carries TRBV5-1 and TRBJ1-1, with no clear D. Sequences were derived from peripheral blood mononuclear cells (PBMCs), sampled when the disease was refractory, from a patient treated with antithyroid drugs. CDR3: CASSLESAETEAFF. The CDR3 DNA is TGTGCCAGCAGCTTGGAATCGGCGGAGACTGAAGCTTTCTTT.